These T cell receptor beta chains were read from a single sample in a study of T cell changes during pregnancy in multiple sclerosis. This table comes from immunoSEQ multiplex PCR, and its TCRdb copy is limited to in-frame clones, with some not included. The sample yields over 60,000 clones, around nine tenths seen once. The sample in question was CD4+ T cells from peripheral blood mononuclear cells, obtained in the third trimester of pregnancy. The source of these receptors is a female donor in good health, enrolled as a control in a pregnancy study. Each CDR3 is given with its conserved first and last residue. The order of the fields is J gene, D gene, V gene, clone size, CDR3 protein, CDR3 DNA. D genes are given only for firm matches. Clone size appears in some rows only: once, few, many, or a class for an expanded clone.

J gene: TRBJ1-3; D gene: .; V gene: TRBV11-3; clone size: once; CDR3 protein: CASSLTGSGNTIYF; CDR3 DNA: TGTGCCAGCAGTTTGACAGGCTCTGGAAACACCATATATTTT
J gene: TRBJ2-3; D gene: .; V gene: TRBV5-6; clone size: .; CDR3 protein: CASSLYRGGPSTDTQYF; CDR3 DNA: TGTGCCAGCAGCTTGTACCGCGGGGGCCCTAGCACAGATACGCAGTATTTT
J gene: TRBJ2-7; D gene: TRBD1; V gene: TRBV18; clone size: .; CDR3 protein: CASSPPNLGTGNEQYF; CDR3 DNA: TGTGCCAGCTCACCACCGAATCTAGGGACAGGGAACGAGCAGTACTTC
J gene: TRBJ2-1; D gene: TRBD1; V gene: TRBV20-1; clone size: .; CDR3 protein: CRALQGNEQFF; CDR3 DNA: TGCAGAGCCCTACAGGGGAATGAGCAGTTCTTC
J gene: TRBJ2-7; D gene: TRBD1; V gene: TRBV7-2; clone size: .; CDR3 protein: CASSLAPGTGYEQYF; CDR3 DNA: TGTGCCAGCAGCTTAGCGCCCGGGACAGGCTACGAGCAGTACTTC
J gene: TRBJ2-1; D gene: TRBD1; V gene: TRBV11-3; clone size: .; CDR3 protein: CASSENRGLASLYEQFF; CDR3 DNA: TGTGCCAGCAGCGAGAACAGGGGGCTCGCATCGCTATATGAGCAGTTCTTC
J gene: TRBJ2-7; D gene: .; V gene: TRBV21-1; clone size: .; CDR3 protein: CASSTPQGKGYEQYF; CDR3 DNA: TGTGCCAGCAGCACGCCACAGGGTAAGGGATACGAGCAGTACTTC
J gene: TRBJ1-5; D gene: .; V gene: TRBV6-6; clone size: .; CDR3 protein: CASSYSSNQPQHF; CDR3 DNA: TGTGCCAGCAGTTACAGCAGCAATCAGCCCCAGCATTTT
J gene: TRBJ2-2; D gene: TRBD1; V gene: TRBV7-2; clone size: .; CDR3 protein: CASSLEPQGAYTGELFF; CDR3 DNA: TGTGCCAGCAGCTTAGAGCCTCAGGGGGCTTACACCGGGGAGCTGTTTTTT
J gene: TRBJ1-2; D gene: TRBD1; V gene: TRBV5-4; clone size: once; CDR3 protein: CASSFSTGDYGYTF; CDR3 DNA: TGTGCCAGCAGCTTTTCGACAGGGGACTATGGCTACACCTTC
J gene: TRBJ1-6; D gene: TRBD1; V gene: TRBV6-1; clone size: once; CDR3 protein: CASRPFGTVNSPLHF; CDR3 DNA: TGTGCCAGCCGACCTTTCGGGACAGTCAATTCACCCCTCCACTTT
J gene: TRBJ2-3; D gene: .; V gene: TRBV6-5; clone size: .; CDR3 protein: CASSYGSTDTQYF; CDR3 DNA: TGTGCCAGCAGTTACGGCAGCACAGATACGCAGTATTTT
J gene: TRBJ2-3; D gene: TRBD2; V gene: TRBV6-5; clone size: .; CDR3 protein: CASSYERGRTDTQYF; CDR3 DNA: TGTGCCAGCAGTTACGAGCGGGGACGCACAGATACGCAGTATTTT
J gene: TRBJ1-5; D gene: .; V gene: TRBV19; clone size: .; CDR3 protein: CASNVQGGQPQHF; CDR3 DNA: TGTGCCTCTAACGTACAAGGGGGTCAGCCCCAGCATTTT
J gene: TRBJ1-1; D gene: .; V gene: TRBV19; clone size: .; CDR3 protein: CASSIQGLRTEAFF; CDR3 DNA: TGTGCCAGTAGTATACAGGGGCTCCGTACTGAAGCTTTCTTT
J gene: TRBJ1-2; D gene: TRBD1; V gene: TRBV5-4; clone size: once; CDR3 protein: CASSYGTGASYGYTF; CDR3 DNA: TGTGCCAGCAGTTATGGGACAGGGGCTTCCTATGGCTACACCTTC
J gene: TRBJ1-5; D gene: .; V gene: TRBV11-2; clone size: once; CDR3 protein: CASSSGYSTNQPQHF; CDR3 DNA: TGTGCCAGCAGCTCAGGGTACAGTACCAATCAGCCCCAGCATTTT
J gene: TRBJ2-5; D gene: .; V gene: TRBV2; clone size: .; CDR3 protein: CASSEAPGKETQYF; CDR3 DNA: TGTGCCAGCAGTGAAGCGCCAGGGAAAGAGACCCAGTACTTC
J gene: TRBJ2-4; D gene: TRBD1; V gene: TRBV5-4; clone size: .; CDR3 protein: CASHKAGQVGGENIQYF; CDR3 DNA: TGTGCCAGCCACAAGGCGGGACAGGTTGGTGGAGAAAACATTCAGTACTTC